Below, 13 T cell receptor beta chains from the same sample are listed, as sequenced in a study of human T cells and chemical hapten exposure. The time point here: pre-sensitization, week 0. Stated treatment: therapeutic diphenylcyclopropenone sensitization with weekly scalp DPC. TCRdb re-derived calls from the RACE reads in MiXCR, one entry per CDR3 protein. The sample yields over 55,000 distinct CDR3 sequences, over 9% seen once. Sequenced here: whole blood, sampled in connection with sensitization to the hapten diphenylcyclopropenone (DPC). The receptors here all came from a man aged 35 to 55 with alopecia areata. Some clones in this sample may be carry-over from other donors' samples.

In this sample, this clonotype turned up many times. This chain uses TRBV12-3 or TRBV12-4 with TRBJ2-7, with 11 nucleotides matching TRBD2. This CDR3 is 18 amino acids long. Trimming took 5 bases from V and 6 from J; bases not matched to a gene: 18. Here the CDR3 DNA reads TGTGCCAGCAGTGCACTACCGGGACTAGCGGACCCAGTCAGCGAGCAGTACTTC. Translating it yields CASSALPGLADPVSEQYF.

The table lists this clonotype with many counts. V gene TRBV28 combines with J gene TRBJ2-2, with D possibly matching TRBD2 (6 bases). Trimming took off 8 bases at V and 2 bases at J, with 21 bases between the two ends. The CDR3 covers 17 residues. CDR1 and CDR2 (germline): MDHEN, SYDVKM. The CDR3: CASLSTVLAINTGELFF. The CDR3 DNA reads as TGTGCCAGCCTATCAACAGTGCTAGCGATAAACACCGGGGAGCTGTTTTTT.

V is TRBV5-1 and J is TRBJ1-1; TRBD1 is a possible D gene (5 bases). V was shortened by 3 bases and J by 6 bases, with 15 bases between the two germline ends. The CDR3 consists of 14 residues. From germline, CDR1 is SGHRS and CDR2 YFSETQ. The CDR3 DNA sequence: TGCGCCAGCAGCTCTCAGGGCACGACGGCTGAAGCTTTCTTT. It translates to CASSSQGTTAEAFF.

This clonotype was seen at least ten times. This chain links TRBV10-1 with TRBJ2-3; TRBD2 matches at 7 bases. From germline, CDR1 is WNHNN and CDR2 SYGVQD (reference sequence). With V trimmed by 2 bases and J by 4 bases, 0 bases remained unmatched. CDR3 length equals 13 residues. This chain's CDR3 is CASSEAGADTQYF. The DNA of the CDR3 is TGCGCCAGCAGTGAGGCGGGGGCAGATACGCAGTATTTT.

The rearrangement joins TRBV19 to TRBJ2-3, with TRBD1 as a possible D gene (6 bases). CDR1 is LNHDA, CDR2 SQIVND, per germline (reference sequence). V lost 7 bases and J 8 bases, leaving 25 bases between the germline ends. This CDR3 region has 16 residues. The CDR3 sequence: CASNKGQTRGSSTQYF. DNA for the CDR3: TGTGCCAGTAACAAAGGACAGACCCGAGGTTCGAGTACGCAGTATTTT.

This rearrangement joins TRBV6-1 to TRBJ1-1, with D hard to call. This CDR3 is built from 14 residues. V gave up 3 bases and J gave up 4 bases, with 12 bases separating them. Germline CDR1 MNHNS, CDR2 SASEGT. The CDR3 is CASSESWAGTEAFF. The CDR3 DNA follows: TGTGCCAGCAGTGAGTCTTGGGCGGGCACTGAAGCTTTCTTT.

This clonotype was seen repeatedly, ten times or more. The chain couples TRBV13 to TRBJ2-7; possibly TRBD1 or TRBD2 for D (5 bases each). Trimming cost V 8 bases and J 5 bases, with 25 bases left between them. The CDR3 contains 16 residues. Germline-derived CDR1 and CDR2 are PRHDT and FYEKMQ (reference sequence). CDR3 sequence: CASLLRRAGLRDEQYF. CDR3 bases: TGTGCCAGCCTCCTCCGGCGTGCAGGGTTGAGGGACGAGCAGTACTTC.

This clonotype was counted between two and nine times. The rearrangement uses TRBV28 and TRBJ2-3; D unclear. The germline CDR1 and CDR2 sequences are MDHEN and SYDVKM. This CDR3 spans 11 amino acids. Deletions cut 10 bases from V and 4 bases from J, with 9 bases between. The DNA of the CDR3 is TGTGCCACCAAGGCCCCAGATACGCAGTATTTT. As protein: CATKAPDTQYF.

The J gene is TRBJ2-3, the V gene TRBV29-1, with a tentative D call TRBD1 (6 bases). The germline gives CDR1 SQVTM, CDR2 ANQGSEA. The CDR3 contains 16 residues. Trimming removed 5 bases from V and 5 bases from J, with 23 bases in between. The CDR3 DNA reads TGCAGCGTTTTATCAGGTTGGGGGCTTCGAGGAGATACGCAGTATTTT. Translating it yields CSVLSGWGLRGDTQYF.

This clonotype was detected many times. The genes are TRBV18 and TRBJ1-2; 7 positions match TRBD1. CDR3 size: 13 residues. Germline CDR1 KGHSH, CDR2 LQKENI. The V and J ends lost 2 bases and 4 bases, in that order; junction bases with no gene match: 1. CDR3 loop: CASSPGTVYGYTF. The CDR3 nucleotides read TGTGCCAGCTCACCAGGGACAGTCTATGGCTACACCTTC. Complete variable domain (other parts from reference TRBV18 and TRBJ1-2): NAGVMQNPRHLVRRRGQEARLRCSPMKGHSHVYWYRQLPEEGLKFMVYLQKENIIDESGMPKERFSAEFPKEGPSILRIQQVVRGDSAAYFCASSPGTVYGYTFGSGTRLTVV.

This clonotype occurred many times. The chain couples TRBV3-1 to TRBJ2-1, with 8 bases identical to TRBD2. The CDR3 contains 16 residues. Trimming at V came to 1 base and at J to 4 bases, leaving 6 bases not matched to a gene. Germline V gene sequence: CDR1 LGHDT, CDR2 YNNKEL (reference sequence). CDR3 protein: CASSQARAGVYNEQFF. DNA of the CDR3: TGTGCCAGCAGCCAAGCTCGAGCGGGAGTATACAATGAGCAGTTCTTC.

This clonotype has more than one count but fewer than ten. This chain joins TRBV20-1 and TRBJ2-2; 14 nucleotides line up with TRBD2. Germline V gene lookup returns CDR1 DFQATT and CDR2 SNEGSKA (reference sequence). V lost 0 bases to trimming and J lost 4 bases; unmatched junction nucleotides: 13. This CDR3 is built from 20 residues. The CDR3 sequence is CSARDPTRLAGGQRTGELFF. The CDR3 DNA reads TGCAGTGCTAGAGACCCCACCAGACTAGCGGGAGGGCAGCGCACCGGGGAGCTGTTTTTT.

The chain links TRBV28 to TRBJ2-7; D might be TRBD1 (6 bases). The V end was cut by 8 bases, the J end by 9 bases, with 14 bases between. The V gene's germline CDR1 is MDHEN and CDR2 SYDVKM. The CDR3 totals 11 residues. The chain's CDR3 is CASSDSAGQYF. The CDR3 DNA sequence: TGTGCCAGCTCGGACAGCGCGGGGCAGTACTTC.